The clone carrying this T cell receptor (beta chain) was found many times. Its antigen is as yet unknown. From the 5' RACE reads, TCRdb called clonotypes with MiXCR, one entry per CDR3 protein. The sample holds about 190,000 distinct CDR3 sequences; about 15% are singletons and the top ten take 40%. The data originate from a study of identical twins. Study results and caveats: Cross-sectional statistics underpinned the conclusions; the same donors were not followed.

This CDR3 is built from 14 residues. V trimming: 0 bases; J trimming: 4 bases; junction bases outside the gene matches: 2. The V gene's germline CDR1 is DFQATT and CDR2 SNEGSKA (reference sequence). The same sample was also studied in work on T cells expressing NK-cell markers. Per that paper: TCR beta repertoires came from sorted CD3+CD56+NKG2C+, CD3+CD56+NKG2C- and CD3+CD56-NKG2C+ T cells. Only alpha-beta TCR T cells were sorted in several experiments, using an anti-gamma-delta TCR antibody. What remained unclear was the HCMV specificity of expanded NKG2C+ T cell clones.

The J gene is TRBJ2-1, the V gene TRBV20-1, with 8 bases matching TRBD2. Material for sequencing was CD8+ T cells sorted from blood. The receptor's source is a woman younger than 30 in good health. The CDR3 reads CSARDREGYNEQFF. CDR3 nucleotides: TGCAGTGCTAGAGATCGGGAGGGATACAATGAGCAGTTCTTC.